The present T cell receptor (beta chain) was sequenced within a study of CD8+ T cells in alopecia areata. About the research overall: For treated patients, severity scores reflected the percentage of scalp area affected. Notes on the study in general: Tofacitinib significantly reduced both scalp clonality and expanded CD8+ clones among the top 100.

Trimming pared 5 bases from V and 2 bases from J, leaving 17 bases between. Looked up from germline, CDR1 is SGHAT and CDR2 is FQNNGV. The CDR3 spans 16 residues. As the sequencing template, cDNA was produced by extracting RNA and reverse transcribing it. TCRdb's table, derived via immunoSEQ multiplex PCR, lists solely in-frame clones and lacks some. The table records roughly 100,000 clones, around 44% of them present only once. To note about this clone: The target antigen is unknown.

The treatment: oral pan-JAK inhibitor, 5-10 mg twice daily. The authors sorted CD4+ and CD8+ T cells from PBMCs. The V call is TRBV11-2, the J call TRBJ2-3; no reliable D call. The input for sequencing was CD8+ T cells sorted from blood, taken at week 24, from a patient treated with tofacitinib. This sequence was found in a human donor with alopecia areata. CDR3: CASSIGPGTDTDTQYF. CDR3 nucleotide sequence: TGTGCCAGCAGCATTGGGCCCGGTACCGACACAGATACGCAGTATTTT.